One sample yielded the 12 T cell receptor beta chains listed below, sequenced in a study of follicular helper T cells after annual influenza vaccination. Clones were read by immunoSEQ multiplex PCR, and TCRdb kept only the in-frame ones, dropping some. The data show some 9,800 clones, around 78% seen once. Time point indicated: 2015-2016 season, 7 days after influenza vaccination. Material: CXCR5- memory CD4+ T cells sorted from blood, obtained 7 days after influenza vaccination. The receptors originated from an adult who received the influenza vaccine.

This rearrangement joins TRBV5-4 to TRBJ2-5; D is unclear. The CDR3 spans 13 residues. Germline lookup yields CDR1 SGHNT and CDR2 YYREEE (reference sequence). The V gene lost 3 bases and the J gene lost 5 bases, with 11 bases spanning the gap. CDR3 nucleotides: TGTGCCAGCAGCTCCGTATCACGCGAGACCCAGTACTTC. This encodes CASSSVSRETQYF.

The chain combines TRBV2 with TRBJ1-1; TRBD1 aligns across 8 bases. The CDR3 runs to 13 residues. CDR1 is SNHLY, CDR2 FYNNEI, per germline. Losses at the gene ends were 7 bases for V and 3 bases for J; bases not matched to a gene: 4. The CDR3: CASTRDRYTEAFF. The CDR3 DNA follows: TGTGCCAGCACGAGGGACAGGTACACTGAAGCTTTCTTT.

The V and J genes are TRBV6-6 and TRBJ2-1; 10 bases map to TRBD2. The germline CDR1 and CDR2 sequences are MNHNY and SVGAGI (reference sequence). The CDR3 extends over 16 amino acids. The V segment lost 0 bases and the J segment 7 bases; nucleotides outside the gene matches: 6. The DNA for the CDR3 is TGTGCCAGCAGTTACTCGAAAGCGGGGGGGCCTAATGAGCAGTTCTTC. Translating gives CASSYSKAGGPNEQFF.

The J gene is TRBJ1-2, the V gene TRBV15; TRBD1 is a possible D gene (5 bases). Germline CDR1 is LNHNV and CDR2 is YYDKDF (reference sequence). V lost 4 bases to trimming and J lost 0 bases, with 15 bases between them. The CDR3 is 16 residues long. CDR3 DNA sequence: TGTGCCACCAGCATACCTGGGGGGAGAGCTAACTATGGCTACACCTTC. It encodes CATSIPGGRANYGYTF.

The CDR3 nucleotides are TGTGCCAGCAGCCCCATAGATAGCTCCTATAATTCACCCCTCCACTTT. Protein: CASSPIDSSYNSPLHF. The gene calls are TRBV7-9 and TRBJ1-6; D is unresolved. The V and J ends lost 5 bases and 0 bases respectively, with 11 bases between them. CDR1 and CDR2 (germline): SEHNR, FQNEAQ (reference sequence). The CDR3 is 16 amino acids.

This sequence joins TRBV5-6 and TRBJ2-6, with D possibly being TRBD1 (6 bases). The CDR3 spans 15 residues. The V and J ends lost 5 bases and 4 bases respectively, with 13 bases between them. The germline V gene encodes CDR1 SGHDT and CDR2 YYEEEE. The CDR3 here is CASSPGASGANVLTF. In DNA form, the CDR3 reads TGTGCCAGCAGTCCAGGGGCCTCCGGGGCCAACGTCCTGACTTTC.

The chain employs TRBV30 and TRBJ2-2, with 7 bases fitting TRBD1. Trimming took 3 bases from V and 3 from J; bases not matched to a gene: 10. The CDR3 length is 16 residues. Germline assignment: CDR1 GTSNPN and CDR2 SVGIG (reference sequence). The DNA for the CDR3 is TGTGCCTGGAGCGAGAACAGGGGATCGGACACCGGGGAGCTGTTTTTT. Amino acid sequence: CAWSENRGSDTGELFF.

This clone was picked up a small number of times. In the same sample, other DNA sequences code for this CDR3. The chain is built from TRBV5-6 and TRBJ1-2, with 7 bases identical to TRBD1. This CDR3 is built from 13 residues. With V trimmed by 0 bases and J by 8 bases, 4 bases remained unmatched. The germline CDR1 and CDR2 sequences are SGHDT and YYEEEE. CDR3 in amino acids: CASSLAGGHGYTF. The CDR3 region has the DNA TGTGCCAGCAGCTTGGCAGGGGGGCACGGCTACACCTTC.

J is TRBJ2-7 and V is TRBV5-4, with a weak D call TRBD2 (6 bases). Trimming took 4 bases from V and 4 from J, leaving 21 bases between them. In germline, CDR1 is SGHNT, CDR2 YYREEE (reference sequence). CDR3 size: 16 residues. CDR3 amino acids: CASSPRIWPGTYEQYF. The CDR3 nucleotides are TGTGCCAGCAGCCCCCGTATATGGCCGGGGACTTACGAGCAGTACTTC.

V and J are TRBV7-2 and TRBJ2-7, with 9 bases aligning to TRBD1. V lost 1 base and J lost 1; bases outside the gene matches: 11. Germline CDR1 reads SGHTA; CDR2 reads FQGNSA. This CDR3 is 18 amino acids long. For the CDR3, the DNA is TGTGCCAGCAGCTTAGTCGGCGGTCTGACAGGGGGATCCTACGAGCAGTACTTC. Protein product: CASSLVGGLTGGSYEQYF. Looking up the rest from reference TRBV7-2 and TRBJ2-7 gives the full variable domain: GAGVSQSPSNKVTEKGKDVELRCDPISGHTALYWYRQSLGQGLEFLIYFQGNSAPDKSGLPSDRFSAERTGGSVSTLTIQRTQQEDSAVYLCASSLVGGLTGGSYEQYFGPGTRLTVT.

This sequence joins TRBV9 and TRBJ2-7; D is possibly TRBD1 or TRBD2 (7 bases each). The CDR3 extends over 15 amino acids. V was pared by 2 bases and J by 2 bases, with 14 bases between. Germline CDR1 is SGDLS and CDR2 is YYNGEE. This CDR3 is CASSVGQGGTYEQYF. CDR3 nucleotide sequence: TGTGCCAGCAGCGTGGGCCAGGGGGGGACCTACGAGCAGTACTTC. Full variable domain (missing parts from reference TRBV9 and TRBJ2-7): DSGVTQTPKHLITATGQRVTLRCSPRSGDLSVYWYQQSLDQGLQFLIQYYNGEERAKGNILERFSAQQFPDLHSELNLSSLELGDSALYFCASSVGQGGTYEQYFGPGTRLTVT.

The chain couples TRBV11-3 to TRBJ2-5; D is unresolved. This CDR3 has 14 residues. CDR1 is SGHNT, CDR2 YENEEA, per germline. Trimming left V 1 base short and J 2 bases short, with 8 bases between. As DNA, the CDR3 is TGTGCCAGCAGCTTAGGGCCCAATCAAGAGACCCAGTACTTC. Amino acid sequence: CASSLGPNQETQYF.